Presented here are 32 T cell receptor beta chains from one specimen sequenced in a study of T cells in Graves' hyperthyroidism and ophthalmopathy. Researchers amplified the TCR beta CDR3 regions from RNA transcripts. The HTBI primer set served for first-round RT-PCR of the TCR CDR3. TCRdb fed the multiplex PCR reads into MiXCR, producing one record per CDR3 protein. Of around 360,000 distinct CDR3 sequences listed, nearly 15% are singletons. The sample comprised blood. The origin of the receptors is a woman in her sixties or seventies with Graves' ophthalmopathy.

This clonotype occurred many times. CDR3 sequence reads: CASSHGTLYQETQYF. In nucleotides, the CDR3 is TGTGCCAGCAGCCACGGGACTCTGTACCAAGAGACCCAGTACTTC. V is TRBV7-8 and J is TRBJ2-5; tentatively, D is TRBD2 (6 bases). The CDR3 is 15 residues long. Trimming shortened V by 5 bases and J by 0 bases, and 13 bases separated the two germline ends. Germline V gene data show CDR1 as SGHVS and CDR2 as FQNEAQ.

The rearrangement links TRBV9 to TRBJ1-5; 11 bases match TRBD1. The CDR3 runs to 15 residues. Germline-derived CDR1 and CDR2 are SGDLS and YYNGEE. Losses at the gene ends were 4 bases for V and 5 bases for J; bases not matched to a gene: 5. The CDR3 DNA is TGTGCCAGCAGCACCGGGACAGGGGGGGATCAGCCCCAGCATTTT. Encoded protein: CASSTGTGGDQPQHF.

A single count supports this clonotype. The gene calls are TRBV6-2 or TRBV6-3 and TRBJ2-1; D call uncertain. The germline gives CDR1 MNHEY, CDR2 SVGEGT. This CDR3 has 14 residues. Trimming pared 6 bases from V and 10 bases from J, leaving 19 bases between. The CDR3 DNA sequence: TGTGCCAGCAGCCTCACTATAGAAGTGGGCGAGCAGTTCTTC. It specifies CASSLTIEVGEQFF.

This clonotype was seen a few times. The chain is built from TRBV30 and TRBJ2-4; D might be TRBD1 (6 bases). Germline CDR1 GTSNPN, CDR2 SVGIG (reference sequence). The length of the CDR3 is 12 residues. V shed 5 bases and J shed 7 bases, with 12 bases lying between them. This CDR3 reads CAWGDTGNIQYF. CDR3 nucleotides: TGTGCCTGGGGGGACACTGGGAACATTCAGTACTTC.

The chain is built from TRBV6-1 and TRBJ2-7; perhaps D is TRBD1 or TRBD2 (6 bases each). Trimming shortened V by 5 bases and J by 5 bases, and 28 bases separated the two germline ends. Germline CDR1 reads MNHNS; CDR2 reads SASEGT. The CDR3 length is 18 residues. This chain's CDR3 is CASSKKGWVTGASDEQYF. CDR3 in DNA: TGTGCCAGCAGTAAAAAAGGCTGGGTTACGGGGGCATCGGACGAGCAGTACTTC.

This clonotype has only a few counts. The V call is TRBV29-1, the J call TRBJ2-5, with D perhaps given as TRBD1 or TRBD2 (6 bases each). This CDR3 is 14 amino acids long. Germline V lookup: CDR1 SQVTM, CDR2 ANQGSEA. V was pared by 6 bases and J by 4 bases, with 18 bases between. This CDR3 is CSVSKGGIRETQYF. The CDR3 DNA follows: TGCAGCGTCAGCAAGGGGGGAATTCGAGAGACCCAGTACTTC.

In its sample, this clonotype was seen a few times. V usage is TRBV24-1 and J usage is TRBJ2-2, with D possibly matching TRBD1 (5 bases). The CDR3 extends over 14 amino acids. CDR1 is KGHDR, CDR2 SFDVKD, per germline. V dropped 6 bases and J dropped 5 bases, with 12 bases sitting between them. The chain's CDR3 is CATSHRTETGELFF. CDR3 nucleotides: TGTGCCACCAGTCACAGGACGGAGACCGGGGAGCTGTTTTTT.

This clonotype has a count of ten or more. This sequence joins TRBV7-3 and TRBJ2-5, with TRBD2 identical over 7 bases. V gave up 0 bases and J gave up 5 bases; unmatched junction bases: 3. This CDR3 is 14 amino acids long. Germline V gene data show CDR1 as SGHTA and CDR2 as FQGTGA. CDR3 protein: CASSLTAGVETQYF. The DNA of the CDR3 is TGTGCCAGCAGCTTAACGGCGGGGGTGGAGACCCAGTACTTC.

This clonotype appeared many times. The rearrangement links TRBV28 to TRBJ2-7; the D is unclear. This CDR3 comprises 12 residues. The V gene lost 6 bases and the J gene lost 3 bases, with 9 bases spanning the gap. CDR1 is MDHEN and CDR2 is SYDVKM in the germline V gene. This CDR3 reads CASRPHNYEQYF. As DNA, the CDR3 is TGTGCCAGCAGACCCCACAACTACGAGCAGTACTTC.

The chain recombines TRBV2 with TRBJ2-5; 9 bases agree with TRBD2. The CDR3 runs 15 residues. Losses at the gene ends were 6 bases for V and 2 bases for J; bases not matched to a gene: 7. From germline, CDR1 is SNHLY and CDR2 FYNNEI. In DNA form, the CDR3 reads TGTGCCAGCAGGCCCCGGCTAGCGGGGCAAGAGACCCAGTACTTC. This gives the protein CASRPRLAGQETQYF.

The chain links TRBV7-3 to TRBJ1-2; tentatively, D is TRBD1 (5 bases). The V gene lost 5 bases and the J gene lost 5 bases, with 15 bases spanning the gap. The V gene's germline CDR1 is SGHTA and CDR2 FQGTGA. CDR3 length: 14 amino acids. CDR3 sequence (DNA): TGTGCCAGCAGCCCTTTAGGGGCCGCTTATGGCTACACCTTC. Protein product: CASSPLGAAYGYTF. Looking up the rest from reference TRBV7-3 and TRBJ1-2 gives the full variable domain: GAGVSQTPSNKVTEKGKYVELRCDPISGHTALYWYRQSLGQGPEFLIYFQGTGAADDSGLPNDRFFAVRPEGSVSTLKIQRTERGDSAVYLCASSPLGAAYGYTFGSGTRLTVV.

V is TRBV7-8 and J is TRBJ2-3; unclear D gene. V gave up 6 bases and J gave up 1 base, with 8 bases separating them. The CDR3 covers 13 residues. Germline V gene sequence: CDR1 SGHVS, CDR2 FQNEAQ. The CDR3 bases are TGTGCCAGCAGTATAGCCGGCACAGATACGCAGTATTTT. It specifies CASSIAGTDTQYF. The full variable domain, in which reference TRBV7-8 and TRBJ2-3 provide the parts outside the CDR3, is GAGVSQSPRYKVAKRGQDVALRCDPISGHVSLFWYQQALGQGPEFLTYFQNEAQLDKSGLPSDRFFAERPEGSVSTLKIQRTQQEDSAVYLCASSIAGTDTQYFGPGTRLTVL.

The chain employs TRBV19 and TRBJ1-2; 7 nucleotides align to TRBD1. After removal of 4 bases from V and 3 bases from J, the junction contained 11 bases not matched to a gene. This CDR3 has 16 residues. Per the germline V gene, CDR1 is LNHDA and CDR2 is SQIVND (reference sequence). CDR3 coding DNA: TGTGCCAGTAGTACCCTGCGGGTAGGGGGCCACTATGGCTACACCTTC. Translated, it gives CASSTLRVGGHYGYTF. Full variable domain (rest looked up from reference TRBV19 and TRBJ1-2): DGGITQSPKYLFRKEGQNVTLSCEQNLNHDAMYWYRQDPGQGLRLIYYSQIVNDFQKGDIAEGYSVSREKKESFPLTVTSAQKNPTAFYLCASSTLRVGGHYGYTFGSGTRLTVV.

This clonotype occurred many times. V usage is TRBV7-2 and J usage is TRBJ2-1, with D possibly matching TRBD2 (7 bases). This CDR3 comprises 17 residues. V lost 2 bases and J lost 4, with 18 bases in between. Germline-derived CDR1 and CDR2 are SGHTA and FQGNSA. The CDR3 region is CASSLTWGGAGYNEQFF. CDR3 in DNA: TGTGCCAGCAGCTTAACCTGGGGGGGGGCCGGTTACAATGAGCAGTTCTTC.

The chain uses TRBV29-1 and TRBJ1-1; D ambiguous. Looked up from germline, CDR1 is SQVTM and CDR2 is ANQGSEA. Trimming removed 3 bases at V and 0 bases at J, with 8 bases between. The CDR3 is made up of 13 amino acids. CDR3: CSVENELNTEAFF. CDR3 bases: TGCAGCGTTGAGAACGAATTGAACACTGAAGCTTTCTTT.

This clonotype has more than one count but fewer than ten. The genes are TRBV28 and TRBJ1-4; 9 bases agree with TRBD1. The germline V gene has CDR1 MDHEN and CDR2 SYDVKM. The CDR3 runs 13 residues. J gave up 11 bases and V 5 bases, and 6 bases lay outside the gene matches. The CDR3 sequence is CASSTGGRWKLFF. For the CDR3, the DNA is TGTGCCAGCAGTACAGGGGGCAGGTGGAAACTGTTTTTT. Together with reference TRBV28 and TRBJ1-4, the CDR3 gives the full variable domain: DVKVTQSSRYLVKRTGEKVFLECVQDMDHENMFWYRQDPGLGLRLIYFSYDVKMKEKGDIPEGYSVSREKKERFSLILESASTNQTSMYLCASSTGGRWKLFFGSGTQLSVL.

This clonotype was found many times. The chain links TRBV6-5 to TRBJ1-4; D may be TRBD1 (5 bases). The CDR3 loop spans 15 amino acids. Germline loops: CDR1 MNHEY, CDR2 SVGAGI. The germline V and J ends were trimmed by 0 bases and 6 bases, with 11 bases remaining between them. CDR3 in amino acids: CASSYSGTSDEKLFF. In DNA form, the CDR3 reads TGTGCCAGCAGTTACTCGGGGACGTCGGATGAAAAACTGTTTTTT.

This clonotype was counted only a few times. This chain joins TRBV9 and TRBJ2-2; 11 bases are shared with TRBD2. V lost 0 bases and J lost 0; bases outside the gene matches: 1. Germline CDR1 and CDR2: SGDLS and YYNGEE. CDR3 length: 17 residues. CDR3 coding DNA: TGTGCCAGCAGCGTAGTGACTAGCGGGGCGAACACCGGGGAGCTGTTTTTT. It encodes CASSVVTSGANTGELFF.

CDR3 DNA: TGCAGCGTTGTGAACAGGGTGAACACTGAAGCTTTCTTT. It encodes CSVVNRVNTEAFF. This chain joins TRBV29-1 and TRBJ1-1, with D possibly matching TRBD1 (6 bases). Germline V CDR1 and CDR2: SQVTM, ANQGSEA. The V gene lost 4 bases and the J gene lost 0 bases, with 9 bases spanning the gap. CDR3 length: 13 amino acids.

This clonotype occurred many times. This chain links TRBV28 with TRBJ2-7, with 8 bases matching TRBD2. V was pared by 4 bases and J by 0 bases, with 8 bases of the junction left unmatched. Germline lookup yields CDR1 MDHEN and CDR2 SYDVKM. The CDR3 runs to 16 residues. The CDR3 loop is CASSSTSGHASYEQYF. CDR3 DNA sequence: TGTGCCAGCAGTTCTACTAGCGGTCACGCCTCCTACGAGCAGTACTTC.

This sequence joins TRBV6-1 and TRBJ2-1; no clear D gene. CDR1 is MNHNS and CDR2 is SASEGT in the germline V gene. V was pared by 1 base and J by 6 bases, with 7 bases between. This CDR3 has 13 residues. The CDR3 loop is CASSEGFTNEQFF. The CDR3 DNA reads TGTGCCAGCAGTGAAGGGTTTACCAATGAGCAGTTCTTC.

This clonotype showed up many times. This sequence joins TRBV30 and TRBJ1-2; D gene ambiguous. The germline V and J ends were trimmed by 0 bases and 5 bases, with 10 bases remaining between them. This CDR3 is 13 amino acids long. Looked up from germline, CDR1 is GTSNPN and CDR2 is SVGIG (reference sequence). The CDR3 DNA reads as TGTGCCTGGAGTGTTTCCGGTGGTTATGGCTACACCTTC. It yields the protein CAWSVSGGYGYTF.

This clonotype was counted ten times or more. The V and J genes are TRBV6-1 and TRBJ1-2; TRBD1 aligns across 9 bases. Germline-derived CDR1 and CDR2 are MNHNS and SASEGT. The V segment lost 6 bases and the J segment 9 bases; nucleotides outside the gene matches: 17. The CDR3 runs to 16 residues. The CDR3 loop is CASRFPSSSGQGRYTF. The CDR3 DNA reads as TGTGCCAGCAGGTTTCCGAGTTCCTCGGGACAGGGACGCTACACCTTC.

The genes are TRBV4-1 and TRBJ2-1; 10 bases map to TRBD2. The CDR3 is 16 residues long. V trimming: 0 bases; J trimming: 9 bases; junction bases outside the gene matches: 8. Germline V gene lookup returns CDR1 MGHRA and CDR2 YSYEKL. Here the CDR3 DNA reads TGCGCCAGCAGCCAAGATGTACTAGCGGGATTTAGTGAGCAGTTCTTC. It translates to CASSQDVLAGFSEQFF.

This clonotype was observed a few times. The chain couples TRBV6-1 to TRBJ2-1; 10 bases fit TRBD1. CDR3 length: 15 residues. Germline lookup yields CDR1 MNHNS and CDR2 SASEGT. V lost 7 bases to trimming and J lost 1 base; unmatched junction nucleotides: 4. Here the CDR3 reads CASTWGQGSYNEQFF. The DNA for the CDR3 is TGTGCCAGCACGTGGGGACAGGGGTCCTACAATGAGCAGTTCTTC.

The table lists this clonotype with many counts. The rearrangement links TRBV10-2 to TRBJ2-1; 13 bases agree with TRBD2. The V segment lost 8 bases and the J segment 3 bases; nucleotides outside the gene matches: 1. Germline-derived CDR1 and CDR2 are WSHSY and SAAADI. The CDR3 has 14 amino acids. The CDR3 coding sequence is TGCGCCAGCGGGACTAGCGGGGACTACAATGAGCAGTTCTTC. Its protein product is CASGTSGDYNEQFF.

In its sample, this clonotype was seen many times. This chain connects TRBV5-1 to TRBJ1-1; unclear D gene. Germline-derived CDR1 and CDR2 are SGHRS and YFSETQ. The length of the CDR3 is 13 residues. Trimming cost V 4 bases and J 4 bases, with 11 bases left between them. CDR3 DNA sequence: TGCGCCAGCAGCCATCAAGGCGTCACTGAAGCTTTCTTT. It specifies CASSHQGVTEAFF.

In this sample, this clonotype turned up a few times. This chain joins TRBV4-2 and TRBJ2-1, with 8 bases lining up with TRBD2. The CDR3 is 19 amino acids. V lost 1 base, J lost 1 base, and 12 bases stayed unmatched. The germline CDR1 and CDR2 sequences are LGHNA and YNFKEQ. CDR3 nucleotide sequence: TGTGCCAGCAGCCAAGGGTGGGGAAGCGGGAGTGGATCCTACAATGAGCAGTTCTTC. This codes for CASSQGWGSGSGSYNEQFF.

This clonotype was observed many times. The CDR3: CSARGTSGRLVGYEQYF. CDR3 DNA sequence: TGCAGTGCTAGAGGGACTAGCGGGAGGCTTGTTGGTTACGAGCAGTACTTC. The chain joins TRBV20-1 to TRBJ2-7; the match to TRBD2 covers 14 bases. Germline V gene lookup returns CDR1 DFQATT and CDR2 SNEGSKA (reference sequence). Trimming cost V 1 base and J 4 bases; bases outside gene matches: 9. The CDR3 is 17 amino acids.

V and J are TRBV4-2 and TRBJ2-3; D is perhaps TRBD1 (6 bases). V lost 8 bases, J lost 2 bases, and 17 bases lay in between. The length of the CDR3 is 15 residues. Germline CDR1 and CDR2: LGHNA and YNFKEQ. The CDR3 DNA is TGTGCCAGCGGATCCAACCGGGACACCACAGATACGCAGTATTTT. Translated, it gives CASGSNRDTTDTQYF.

This clonotype turned up a few times. V is TRBV27 and J is TRBJ2-7, with D perhaps matching TRBD1 (7 bases). This CDR3 region has 16 residues. Per the germline V gene, CDR1 is MNHEY and CDR2 is SMNVEV (reference sequence). Trimming removed 4 bases from V and 4 bases from J, with 20 bases in between. CDR3 sequence reads: CASSSPQAGGRYEQYF. The CDR3 region has the DNA TGTGCCAGCAGTTCCCCTCAGGCAGGGGGGAGATACGAGCAGTACTTC.

V usage is TRBV7-3 and J usage is TRBJ2-2; TRBD1 or TRBD2 may be the D gene (8 bases each). This CDR3 region has 17 residues. The germline V gene has CDR1 SGHTA and CDR2 FQGTGA. The V end lost 5 bases, the J end lost 7 bases, and 23 bases lay between the germline ends. CDR3 amino acids: CASSQVGQGGGLGELFF. The CDR3 DNA follows: TGTGCCAGCAGCCAAGTCGGACAGGGCGGGGGGCTCGGGGAGCTGTTTTTT.